The entry below gives a single TCR beta chain sequence along with its context. Its antigen is as yet unknown. This record belongs to a study of cytomegalovirus exposure and HLA in healthy donors. The PCR made use of 60 Vbeta and 13 Jbeta primers. Source study methods: Later, some 79 million unique TCR beta chains were counted in an analysis, and roughly 11 million of them were shared. The protocol was immunoSEQ multiplex PCR, while the TCRdb copy is restricted to in-frame clones and leaves out a portion. The D gene and trimming were derived from the DNA, and the V and J assignments and clone size from that table. The table lists 180,000 or so clones, about 83% of them singletons. Study-wide findings and caveats: Later analysis suggested links between common viral pathogens and several top significant clusters. In vitro assays verified that three CMV-associated chains recognized CMV antigens specifically. Researchers counted roughly 150 TCR beta chains as cytomegalovirus-associated.

This sequence originates from a female donor in good health and CMV-seronegative. Material: PBMCs.

In DNA, the CDR3 is TGTGCCAGCAGTTACGAGCGGGGCTATGGCTACACCTTC. It yields the protein CASSYERGYGYTF. This rearrangement joins TRBV6-5 to TRBJ1-2; D gene unclear. V was clipped by 2 bases and J by 4 bases, with 8 bases between them. This CDR3 has 13 amino acids. Germline V gene lookup returns CDR1 MNHEY and CDR2 SVGAGI.